The clone carrying this T cell receptor (beta chain) is categorized as medium-sized (0.01 to 0.1%). MiXCR, applied by TCRdb to the 5' RACE reads, yields one record per CDR3 protein. This table holds more than 55,000 distinct CDR3 sequences, more than 8% found once. The data stem from a study of T-cell memory formation after mild COVID-19. The CDR3 is 15 amino acids. With V trimmed by 5 bases and J by 7 bases, 10 bases remained unmatched. Germline-derived CDR1 and CDR2 are SGHTA and FQGNSA. The TCR comes from a man between 18 and 35 years old who had mild COVID-19 (a few samples of this study predate the infection). Cell type and time point are not known. The chain couples TRBV7-2 to TRBJ2-3; 9 nucleotides match TRBD2. The source material was PBMCs or a T cell subset sorted from them (not recorded which). The CDR3 is CASSDPGLAMNTQYF. CDR3 nucleotide sequence: TGTGCCAGCAGCGATCCGGGACTAGCAATGAATACGCAGTATTTT.